This entry is about one TCR beta chain. The data belong to a study of blood T cell repertoires in COVID-19. Whole-study context: Samples came from the United States, Italy and Spain, spanning acute and convalescent COVID-19. PBMCs, B-cell-depleted T cells, or T cells provided the cDNA or gDNA that made up the material.

Trimming removed 3 bases from V and 4 bases from J; junction bases left unmatched: 6. CDR1 is KGHSH, CDR2 LQKENI, per germline. The CDR3 totals 16 residues. Authors' analysis steps: For nucleated cells, counts were estimated from reference gene primer amplification. The data were produced by immunoSEQ multiplex PCR, yet TCRdb's version contains in-frame clones alone and is incomplete. D and trimming come from the DNA, and the V and J calls and clone size come from that table. The sample lists 100,000 to 150,000 clones, 88% occurring once. This sequence joins TRBV18 and TRBJ2-7, with TRBD2 identical over 13 bases. The TCR was taken from a human donor in a cohort sampled during active COVID-19. The sequencing sample was made of peripheral blood. The CDR3 DNA sequence: TGTGCCAGCTCACCTCCAACTAGCGGGGGGGCGTACGAGCAGTACTTC. This sequence encodes CASSPPTSGGAYEQYF.